A single sample is the source of the 30 T cell receptor beta chains below, sequenced in a study of shared clonotypes between healthy human individuals. TCRdb's table, derived via immunoSEQ multiplex PCR, lists solely in-frame clones and lacks some. The table records roughly 1,500,000 clones, less than 99% of them present only once. Specimen: naive CD4+ T cells sorted from blood. Subset here: CD45RA+ positively selected. These receptors all stem from a man aged 30 to 45 in good health.

J is TRBJ1-4 and V is TRBV6-1, with 8 bases identical to TRBD1. The V segment lost 3 bases and the J segment 7 bases; nucleotides outside the gene matches: 4. The germline CDR1 and CDR2 sequences are MNHNS and SASEGT. This CDR3 has 14 amino acids. The CDR3, as DNA: TGTGCCAGCAGTGACAGGGGGCGTGGTGAAAAACTGTTTTTT. Its translation is CASSDRGRGEKLFF.

The CDR3: CASSLRLAGGPGSYNEQFF. The CDR3 region has the DNA TGTGCCAGCAGCTTGAGACTAGCGGGAGGGCCTGGATCCTACAATGAGCAGTTCTTC. The chain couples TRBV5-5 to TRBJ2-1; 14 nucleotides match TRBD2. Unmatched junction bases numbered 7, after V lost 1 base and J lost 1 base. Germline V gives CDR1 SGHKS, CDR2 YYEKEE (reference sequence). The CDR3 covers 19 residues.

The chain has TRBV9 and TRBJ2-1, with 13 nucleotides matching TRBD2. The trim removed 0 bases at V and 15 bases at J, leaving 9 bases unmatched. CDR1 is SGDLS, CDR2 YYNGEE, per germline. The CDR3 sequence is 15 residues long. Here the CDR3 reads CASSVAPGLAGFLFF. The CDR3 bases are TGTGCCAGCAGCGTAGCCCCGGGACTAGCGGGATTTCTGTTCTTC.

V usage is TRBV19 and J usage is TRBJ1-5; 9 bases are shared with TRBD1. The V gene end was trimmed by 7 bases and the J gene end by 0 bases; junction bases not matched to a gene: 7. The CDR3 has 16 amino acids. CDR1 is LNHDA and CDR2 is SQIVND in the germline V gene (reference sequence). CDR3 sequence reads: CASKNRGPVSNQPQHF. The CDR3 DNA is TGTGCCAGTAAGAACAGGGGGCCTGTTAGCAATCAGCCCCAGCATTTT.

This rearrangement joins TRBV5-4 to TRBJ1-5; TRBD1 is a possible D gene (5 bases). This CDR3 region has 14 residues. Per germline, CDR1 SGHNT and CDR2 YYREEE (reference sequence). V lost 4 bases, J lost 7 bases, and 15 bases lay in between. The CDR3 sequence is CASSLAGGSQPQHF. In nucleotides, the CDR3 is TGTGCCAGCAGCCTGGCTGGGGGGAGCCAGCCCCAGCATTTT. Supplemented by reference TRBV5-4 and TRBJ1-5, the full variable domain reads ETGVTQSPTHLIKTRGQQVTLRCSSQSGHNTVSWYQQALGQGPQFIFQYYREEENGRGNFPPRFSGLQFPNYSSELNVNALELDDSALYLCASSLAGGSQPQHFGDGTRLSIL.

The rearrangement joins TRBV5-1 to TRBJ1-1; unclear D gene. Per the germline V gene, CDR1 is SGHRS and CDR2 is YFSETQ. CDR3 length: 16 amino acids. Trimming removed 0 bases from V and 1 base from J, with 13 bases in between. The CDR3 loop reads CASSLGPYAANTEAFF. CDR3 coding DNA: TGCGCCAGCAGCTTGGGCCCCTATGCGGCGAACACTGAAGCTTTCTTT.

This clone was recorded once. J is TRBJ2-7 and V is TRBV5-6; either TRBD1 or TRBD2 may fit D (5 bases each). Trimming cost V 0 bases and J 4 bases, with 14 bases left between them. CDR3 length equals 15 residues. Germline V gene data show CDR1 as SGHDT and CDR2 as YYEEEE. The CDR3 coding sequence is TGTGCCAGCAGCTTGGGGGACCGATCGATTTACGAGCAGTACTTC. It encodes CASSLGDRSIYEQYF.

J is TRBJ2-1 and V is TRBV7-9; no firm D call. Looked up from germline, CDR1 is SEHNR and CDR2 is FQNEAQ (reference sequence). Trimming stripped 0 bases from V and 0 bases from J, with 6 bases between. CDR3 size: 15 residues. CDR3 DNA sequence: TGTGCCAGCAGCTTAGCGGAAAGCTCCTACAATGAGCAGTTCTTC. Translated, it gives CASSLAESSYNEQFF.

The sample holds one count of this clone. The V and J genes are TRBV18 and TRBJ2-1; a weak D match, TRBD1 (8 bases). The V end lost 6 bases, the J end lost 9 bases, and 21 bases lay between the germline ends. CDR1 is KGHSH and CDR2 is LQKENI in the germline V gene. The CDR3 loop spans 15 amino acids. The CDR3 DNA follows: TGTGCCAGCTCCCCCGGGGGGACAGGCTTAAGTGAGCAGTTCTTC. Translated: CASSPGGTGLSEQFF.

In its sample, this clone was seen once. The J gene is TRBJ2-7, the V gene TRBV5-4, with D perhaps matching TRBD2 (6 bases). Deletions cut 4 bases from V and 3 bases from J, with 20 bases between. Germline V gene lookup returns CDR1 SGHNT and CDR2 YYREEE (reference sequence). This CDR3 is 16 amino acids long. This CDR3 reads CASSHPGTPDLYEQYF. The CDR3 DNA reads TGTGCCAGCAGCCACCCCGGGACTCCAGATCTCTACGAGCAGTACTTC.

The rearrangement links TRBV11-2 to TRBJ1-4, with 8 bases lining up with TRBD1. This CDR3 has 17 residues. Germline V lookup: CDR1 SGHAT, CDR2 FQNNGV. Trimming removed 5 bases from V and 4 bases from J; junction bases left unmatched: 12. The CDR3 is CASSRRDRSTGNEKLFF. CDR3 coding DNA: TGTGCCAGCAGCCGCCGGGACAGGTCGACGGGTAATGAAAAACTGTTTTTT.

This clone was picked up one time. The J gene is TRBJ2-3, the V gene TRBV5-1; no reliable D call. V was clipped by 0 bases and J by 5 bases, with 10 bases between them. The CDR3 consists of 14 residues. Germline V lookup: CDR1 SGHRS, CDR2 YFSETQ. CDR3 loop: CASSLERVGDTQYF. In DNA, the CDR3 is TGCGCCAGCAGCTTGGAAAGGGTTGGAGATACGCAGTATTTT.

DNA for the CDR3: TGTGCCAGCAGCCCGGCGGGAGGGTCCTACGAGCAGTACTTC. Its protein product is CASSPAGGSYEQYF. This rearrangement joins TRBV9 to TRBJ2-7; 9 bases are a match to TRBD2. Germline CDR1 is SGDLS and CDR2 is YYNGEE. The trim removed 4 bases at V and 1 base at J, leaving 3 bases unmatched. This CDR3 contains 14 residues.

About this clone itself: Other DNA sequences in the sample encode the same CDR3. This chain joins TRBV11-2 and TRBJ2-5, with TRBD1 as a possible D gene (5 bases). Trimming removed 5 bases from V and 5 bases from J, with 6 bases in between. CDR1 SGHAT and CDR2 FQNNGV come from the germline V gene. The CDR3 totals 11 residues. The CDR3 loop reads CASSQGETQYF. The CDR3 nucleotides read TGTGCCAGCAGCCAGGGCGAGACCCAGTACTTC.

This clone has only one observation. CDR3 in amino acids: CASSRQINEKLFF. The DNA of the CDR3 is TGTGCCAGCAGCAGGCAGATTAATGAAAAACTGTTTTTT. This sequence joins TRBV14 and TRBJ1-4; D is ambiguous. Germline CDR1 reads SGHDN; CDR2 reads FVKESK. The germline V and J ends were trimmed by 5 bases and 4 bases, with 8 bases remaining between them. The CDR3 has 13 residues.

The chain carries TRBV19 and TRBJ2-1; D is ambiguous. Per germline, CDR1 LNHDA and CDR2 SQIVND (reference sequence). V lost 6 bases to trimming and J lost 4 bases, with 10 bases between them. CDR3 length: 13 residues. The CDR3 DNA is TGTGCCAGTAGGGCGGTTCAGTACAATGAGCAGTTCTTC. This translates into CASRAVQYNEQFF.

A single count supports this clone. This chain links TRBV5-6 with TRBJ2-1; D is ambiguous. CDR3 length equals 15 residues. CDR1 is SGHDT and CDR2 is YYEEEE in the germline V gene. Trimming left V 1 base short and J 4 bases short, with 12 bases between. CDR3 nucleotides: TGTGCCAGCAGCTTGTTAACGTCCCATTACAATGAGCAGTTCTTC. Translation gives CASSLLTSHYNEQFF.

V gene TRBV6-5 combines with J gene TRBJ1-1; 7 nucleotides match TRBD1. Losses at the gene ends were 2 bases for V and 2 bases for J; bases not matched to a gene: 8. Germline V gene data show CDR1 as MNHEY and CDR2 as SVGAGI. The CDR3 has 16 residues. The chain's CDR3 is CASSYGRQGGNTEAFF. The DNA for the CDR3 is TGTGCCAGCAGTTACGGGAGACAGGGTGGTAACACTGAAGCTTTCTTT.

The rearrangement links TRBV27 to TRBJ2-7; TRBD2 agrees at 11 bases. V was pared by 6 bases and J by 6 bases, with 10 bases of the junction left unmatched. In germline, CDR1 is MNHEY, CDR2 SMNVEV (reference sequence). The CDR3 is 15 residues long. The CDR3 nucleotides are TGTGCCAGCAGCCCCAATAGCGGGAGGGCCTCCGAGCAGTACTTC. Amino acids: CASSPNSGRASEQYF.

As for this clone: The same CDR3 also results from other DNA sequences found in this sample. The rearrangement links TRBV28 to TRBJ2-7; D is perhaps TRBD1 or TRBD2 (5 bases each). This CDR3 is 12 amino acids long. Germline V gives CDR1 MDHEN, CDR2 SYDVKM. Trimming took off 3 bases at V and 6 bases at J, with 9 bases between the two ends. The CDR3 sequence is CASSLRGLEQYF. DNA of the CDR3: TGTGCCAGCAGTTTGAGGGGTCTCGAGCAGTACTTC.

This chain links TRBV5-1 with TRBJ2-7; 9 bases are shared with TRBD1. Germline values: CDR1 SGHRS, CDR2 YFSETQ. J was trimmed by 2 bases and V by 7 bases; bases with no gene match: 13. This CDR3 is 16 amino acids long. Written as DNA, the CDR3 is TGCGCCAGCGTGCCAAACCCCGGGACAGGGACCTACGAGCAGTACTTC. Amino acids: CASVPNPGTGTYEQYF.

Details on this clone: Other nucleotide sequences in the sample specify the same CDR3. CDR3 loop: CASSLGRAYEQYF. CDR3 sequence (DNA): TGTGCCAGCAGCTTGGGCCGAGCCTACGAGCAGTACTTC. The rearrangement links TRBV7-2 to TRBJ2-7, with D hard to call. This CDR3 is built from 13 residues. V was trimmed by 3 bases and J by 2 bases, leaving 8 bases between them. Germline V gene lookup returns CDR1 SGHTA and CDR2 FQGNSA.

The V and J genes are TRBV7-9 and TRBJ2-7; 7 nucleotides match TRBD1. From germline, CDR1 is SEHNR and CDR2 FQNEAQ (reference sequence). This CDR3 has 15 residues. The V segment lost 1 base and the J segment 3 bases; nucleotides outside the gene matches: 6. CDR3 DNA sequence: TGTGCCAGCAGCTTAGAAGGGGGCTCGGGCTACGAGCAGTACTTC. The encoded protein is CASSLEGGSGYEQYF.

The rearrangement links TRBV11-2 to TRBJ2-3, with a tentative D call TRBD2 (6 bases). Germline V gene lookup returns CDR1 SGHAT and CDR2 FQNNGV. Trimming took off 4 bases at V and 1 base at J, with 9 bases between the two ends. This CDR3 spans 14 amino acids. The CDR3 DNA is TGTGCCAGCAGCTCCACGGGGGGCACAGATACGCAGTATTTT. This encodes CASSSTGGTDTQYF.

This chain uses TRBV19 with TRBJ2-7, with unresolved D. CDR1 is LNHDA and CDR2 is SQIVND in the germline V gene (reference sequence). With 4 bases removed from V and 0 bases from J, the gap between germline ends came to 13 bases. The CDR3 length is 15 residues. Written as DNA, the CDR3 is TGTGCCAGTAGTAACGGACCGTGGAGCTCCTACGAGCAGTACTTC. The encoded protein is CASSNGPWSSYEQYF.

The chain is built from TRBV4-3 and TRBJ2-7, with D perhaps matching TRBD2 (6 bases). CDR1 and CDR2 from the germline V gene are LGHNA and YSLEER. With 2 bases removed from V and 7 bases from J, the gap between germline ends came to 18 bases. The CDR3 contains 15 residues. The CDR3 region is CASSQTLSGVEEQYF. CDR3 nucleotides: TGCGCCAGCAGCCAAACTTTGTCGGGAGTGGAAGAGCAGTACTTC.

V gene TRBV7-6 combines with J gene TRBJ2-1, with D possibly matching TRBD2 (5 bases). In germline, CDR1 is SGHVS, CDR2 FNYEAQ. CDR3 size: 15 residues. V was clipped by 4 bases and J by 2 bases, with 12 bases between them. CDR3 nucleotides: TGTGCCAGCAGCTCAGCTGCGACTACCTACAATGAGCAGTTCTTC. This codes for CASSSAATTYNEQFF.

Only one count was recorded for this clone. V usage is TRBV29-1 and J usage is TRBJ2-3; 8 positions agree with TRBD2. Germline V gene lookup returns CDR1 SQVTM and CDR2 ANQGSEA. The ends lost 6 bases at V and 0 bases at J; junction bases unmatched: 11. This CDR3 contains 16 residues. The CDR3 bases are TGCAGCGTGCCGACCCGTAGCGGGACTAGCACAGATACGCAGTATTTT. Translated: CSVPTRSGTSTDTQYF.

This rearrangement joins TRBV19 to TRBJ1-1, with no clear D. This CDR3 is built from 14 residues. Germline V gene data show CDR1 as LNHDA and CDR2 as SQIVND (reference sequence). V dropped 4 bases and J dropped 1 base, with 10 bases sitting between them. Here the CDR3 DNA reads TGTGCCAGTAGTAGAGAAAGGAAGAACACTGAAGCTTTCTTT. Its protein product is CASSRERKNTEAFF.

The gene calls are TRBV30 and TRBJ2-1, with TRBD2 as a possible D gene (5 bases). Germline V gene data show CDR1 as GTSNPN and CDR2 as SVGIG (reference sequence). This CDR3 region has 14 residues. The germline V and J ends were trimmed by 2 bases and 0 bases, with 8 bases remaining between them. Here the CDR3 reads CAWSNGLSYNEQFF. The CDR3, as DNA: TGTGCCTGGAGTAACGGACTCTCCTACAATGAGCAGTTCTTC.